This T cell receptor beta chain came from a study of shared clonotypes between healthy human individuals. Overall study: With ages of 18 to 49, the donors were two women and a few men.

Naivety among CD8 cells was defined by CD45RO negativity and positive CCR7 selection, thereby excluding terminally differentiated effector memory CD45RA+ cells. Sequencing was at deep level. Assay used: immunoSEQ multiplex PCR; TCRdb lists only in-frame clones, some missing. This sample carries about 2 million clones, roughly 95% of them seen once, and the ten largest clones take approximately 1%. Between the trimmed V and J ends, which lost 0 bases and 4 bases, there was a span of 13 bases. Germline V lookup: CDR1 MNHEY, CDR2 SMNVEV (reference sequence). This CDR3 is 16 amino acids long. The rearrangement uses TRBV27 and TRBJ2-1; D might be TRBD1 (5 bases). The sample consisted of naive CD8+ T cells sorted from blood. The TCR originated in a young man in good health. Here the CDR3 DNA reads TGTGCCAGCAGTTTATCAGGGGCGGAAGGTTACAATGAGCAGTTCTTC. This sequence encodes CASSLSGAEGYNEQFF.